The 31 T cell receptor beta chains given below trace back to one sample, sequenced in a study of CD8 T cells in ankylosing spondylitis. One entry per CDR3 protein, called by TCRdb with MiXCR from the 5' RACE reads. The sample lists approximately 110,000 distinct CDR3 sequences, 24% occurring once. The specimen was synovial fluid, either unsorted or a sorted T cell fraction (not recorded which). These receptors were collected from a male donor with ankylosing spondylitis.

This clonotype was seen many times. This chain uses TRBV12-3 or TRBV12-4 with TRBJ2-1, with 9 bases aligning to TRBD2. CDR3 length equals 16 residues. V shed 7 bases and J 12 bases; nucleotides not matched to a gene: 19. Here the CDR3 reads CASTPTRASGVLRQFF. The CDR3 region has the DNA TGTGCCAGCACCCCCACTAGAGCTAGCGGGGTCCTGCGGCAGTTCTTC.

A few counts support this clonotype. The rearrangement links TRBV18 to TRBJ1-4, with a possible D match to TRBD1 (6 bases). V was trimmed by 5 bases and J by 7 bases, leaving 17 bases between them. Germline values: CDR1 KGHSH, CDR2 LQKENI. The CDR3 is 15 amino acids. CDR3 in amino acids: CASSEPGVGGEKLFF. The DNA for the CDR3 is TGTGCCAGCTCAGAACCAGGGGTTGGCGGTGAAAAACTGTTTTTT.

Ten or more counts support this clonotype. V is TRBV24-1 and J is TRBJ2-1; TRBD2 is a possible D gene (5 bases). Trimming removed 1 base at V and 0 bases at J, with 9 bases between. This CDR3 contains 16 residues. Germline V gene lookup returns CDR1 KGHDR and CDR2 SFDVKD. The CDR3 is CATSDFRGSSYNEQFF. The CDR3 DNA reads TGTGCCACCAGTGATTTTAGAGGGAGCTCCTACAATGAGCAGTTCTTC.

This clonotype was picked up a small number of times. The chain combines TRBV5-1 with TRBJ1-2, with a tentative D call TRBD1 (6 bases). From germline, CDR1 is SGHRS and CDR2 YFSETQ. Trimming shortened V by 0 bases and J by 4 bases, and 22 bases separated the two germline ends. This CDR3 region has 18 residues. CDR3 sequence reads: CASSLASGGQSTIYGYTF. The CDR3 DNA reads TGCGCCAGCAGCTTGGCGTCGGGGGGCCAGAGTACGATCTATGGCTACACCTTC. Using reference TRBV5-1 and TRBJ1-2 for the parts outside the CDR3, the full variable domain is KAGVTQTPRYLIKTRGQQVTLSCSPISGHRSVSWYQQTPGQGLQFLFEYFSETQRNKGNFPGRFSGRQFSNSRSEMNVSTLELGDSALYLCASSLASGGQSTIYGYTFGSGTRLTVV.

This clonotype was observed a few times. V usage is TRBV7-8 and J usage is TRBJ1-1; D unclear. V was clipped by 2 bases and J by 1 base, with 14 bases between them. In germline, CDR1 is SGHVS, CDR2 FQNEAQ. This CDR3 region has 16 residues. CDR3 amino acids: CASSLRVWAKNTEAFF. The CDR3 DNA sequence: TGTGCCAGCAGCTTACGGGTGTGGGCTAAGAACACTGAAGCTTTCTTT.

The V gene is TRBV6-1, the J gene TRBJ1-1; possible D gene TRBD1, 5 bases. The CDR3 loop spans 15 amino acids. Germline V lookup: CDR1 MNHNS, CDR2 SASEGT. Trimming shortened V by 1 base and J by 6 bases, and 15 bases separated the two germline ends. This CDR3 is CASSEGGRGWAEAFF. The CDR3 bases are TGTGCCAGCAGTGAAGGAGGAAGGGGCTGGGCTGAAGCTTTCTTT.

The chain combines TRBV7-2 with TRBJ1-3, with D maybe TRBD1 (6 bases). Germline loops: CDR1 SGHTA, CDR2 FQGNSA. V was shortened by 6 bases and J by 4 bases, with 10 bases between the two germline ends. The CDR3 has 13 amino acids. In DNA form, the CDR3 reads TGTGCCAGCAGATCAGGGGTGGGAAACACCATATATTTT. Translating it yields CASRSGVGNTIYF.

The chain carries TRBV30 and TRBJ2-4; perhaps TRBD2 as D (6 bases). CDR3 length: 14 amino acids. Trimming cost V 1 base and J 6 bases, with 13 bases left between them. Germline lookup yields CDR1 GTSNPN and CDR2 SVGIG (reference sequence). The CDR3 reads CAWSEALGGNIQYF. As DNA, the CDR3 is TGTGCCTGGAGTGAAGCGCTGGGGGGAAACATTCAGTACTTC. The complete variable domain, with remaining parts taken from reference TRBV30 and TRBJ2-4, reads SQTIHQWPATLVQPVGSPLSLECTVEGTSNPNLYWYRQAAGRGLQLLFYSVGIGQISSEVPQNLSASRPQDRQFILSSKKLLLSDSGFYLCAWSEALGGNIQYFGAGTRLSVL.

The CDR3 protein is CSVEGTGGGSDTQYF. The CDR3 region has the DNA TGCAGCGTTGAGGGGACAGGGGGCGGATCAGATACGCAGTATTTT. The chain links TRBV29-1 to TRBJ2-3; 12 nucleotides line up with TRBD1. Per the germline V gene, CDR1 is SQVTM and CDR2 is ANQGSEA. J gave up 4 bases and V 3 bases, and 5 bases lay outside the gene matches. The CDR3 loop spans 15 amino acids.

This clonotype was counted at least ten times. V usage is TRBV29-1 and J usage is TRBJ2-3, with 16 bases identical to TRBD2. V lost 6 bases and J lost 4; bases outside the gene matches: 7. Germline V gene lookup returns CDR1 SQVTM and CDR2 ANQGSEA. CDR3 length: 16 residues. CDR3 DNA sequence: TGCAGCGTCTCCGGGACTAGCGGGAGGGCCCCAGATACGCAGTATTTT. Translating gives CSVSGTSGRAPDTQYF.

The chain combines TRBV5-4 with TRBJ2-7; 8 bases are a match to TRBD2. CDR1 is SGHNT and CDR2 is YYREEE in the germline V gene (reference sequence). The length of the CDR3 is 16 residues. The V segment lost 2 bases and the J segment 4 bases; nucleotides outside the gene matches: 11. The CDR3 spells CASSFPQSGSSYEQYF. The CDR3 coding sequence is TGTGCCAGCAGCTTCCCCCAGAGCGGGAGCTCGTACGAGCAGTACTTC.

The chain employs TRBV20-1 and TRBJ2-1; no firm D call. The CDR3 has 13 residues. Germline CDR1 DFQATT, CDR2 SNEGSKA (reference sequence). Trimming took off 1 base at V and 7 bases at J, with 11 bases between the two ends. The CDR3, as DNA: TGCAGTGCTAGAGGGCCAGTTAGGAATGAGCAGTTCTTC. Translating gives CSARGPVRNEQFF.

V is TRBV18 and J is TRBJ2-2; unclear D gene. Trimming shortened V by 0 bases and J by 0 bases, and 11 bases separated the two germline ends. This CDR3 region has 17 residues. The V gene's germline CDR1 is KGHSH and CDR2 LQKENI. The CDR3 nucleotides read TGTGCCAGCTCACCACCGCTAAAGGGTGCGAACACCGGGGAGCTGTTTTTT. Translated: CASSPPLKGANTGELFF.

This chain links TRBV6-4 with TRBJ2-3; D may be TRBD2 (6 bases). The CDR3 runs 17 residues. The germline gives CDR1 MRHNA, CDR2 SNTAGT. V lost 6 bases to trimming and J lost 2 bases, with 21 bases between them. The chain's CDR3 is CASSEPYAGSFTDTQYF. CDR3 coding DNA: TGTGCCAGCAGCGAGCCCTACGCGGGATCCTTCACAGATACGCAGTATTTT.

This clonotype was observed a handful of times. Here the CDR3 DNA reads TGTGCCAGCAGTGGAAACGTAAACACCATATATTTT. It translates to CASSGNVNTIYF. The rearrangement joins TRBV25-1 to TRBJ1-3; D gene uncertain. The germline V gene encodes CDR1 MGHDK and CDR2 SYGVNS. This CDR3 has 12 residues. The germline V and J ends were trimmed by 4 bases and 6 bases, with 7 bases remaining between them.

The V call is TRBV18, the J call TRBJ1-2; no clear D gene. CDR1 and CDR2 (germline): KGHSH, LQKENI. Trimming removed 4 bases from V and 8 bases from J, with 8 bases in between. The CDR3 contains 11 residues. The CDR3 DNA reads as TGTGCCAGCTCACTTACAGAGGGCTACACCTTC. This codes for CASSLTEGYTF. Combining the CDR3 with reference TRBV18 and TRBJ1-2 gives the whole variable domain NAGVMQNPRHLVRRRGQEARLRCSPMKGHSHVYWYRQLPEEGLKFMVYLQKENIIDESGMPKERFSAEFPKEGPSILRIQQVVRGDSAAYFCASSLTEGYTFGSGTRLTVV.

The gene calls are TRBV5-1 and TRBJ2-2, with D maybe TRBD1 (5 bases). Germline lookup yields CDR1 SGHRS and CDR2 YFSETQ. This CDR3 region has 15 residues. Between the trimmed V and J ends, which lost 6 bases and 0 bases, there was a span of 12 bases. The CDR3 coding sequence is TGCGCCAGCACCCTACAGGCCTCGAACACCGGGGAGCTGTTTTTT. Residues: CASTLQASNTGELFF.

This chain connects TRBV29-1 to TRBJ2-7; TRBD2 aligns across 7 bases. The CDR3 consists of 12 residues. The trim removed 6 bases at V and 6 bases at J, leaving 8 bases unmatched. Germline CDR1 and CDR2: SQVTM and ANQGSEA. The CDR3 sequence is CSVFRVAGEQYF. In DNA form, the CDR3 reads TGCAGCGTCTTTCGGGTAGCGGGCGAGCAGTACTTC.

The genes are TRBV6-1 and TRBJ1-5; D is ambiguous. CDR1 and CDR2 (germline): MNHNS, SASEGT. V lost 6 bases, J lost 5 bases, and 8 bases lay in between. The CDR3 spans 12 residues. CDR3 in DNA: TGTGCCAGCAGCCAACAATATCAGCCCCAGCATTTT. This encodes CASSQQYQPQHF.

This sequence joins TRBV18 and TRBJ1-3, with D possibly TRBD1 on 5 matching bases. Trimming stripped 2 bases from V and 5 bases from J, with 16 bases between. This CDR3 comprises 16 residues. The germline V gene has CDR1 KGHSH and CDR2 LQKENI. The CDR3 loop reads CASSPSGGTSRNTIYF. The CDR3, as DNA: TGTGCCAGCTCACCATCGGGGGGAACCTCAAGAAACACCATATATTTT.

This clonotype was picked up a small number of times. The CDR3 DNA sequence: TGTGCCAGCAAAAAGTCTGGACTAGCGGGACGGCAAGAGACCCAGTACTTC. It codes for CASKKSGLAGRQETQYF. The chain joins TRBV28 to TRBJ2-5, with 12 bases lining up with TRBD2. V lost 7 bases to trimming and J lost 2 bases; unmatched junction nucleotides: 11. The CDR3 contains 17 residues. Germline V lookup: CDR1 MDHEN, CDR2 SYDVKM.

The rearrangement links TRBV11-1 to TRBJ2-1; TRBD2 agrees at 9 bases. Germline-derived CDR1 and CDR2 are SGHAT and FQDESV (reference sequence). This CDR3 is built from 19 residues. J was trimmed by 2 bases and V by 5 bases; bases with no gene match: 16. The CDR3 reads CASSLRIGLAPTTYNEQFF. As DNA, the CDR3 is TGTGCCAGCAGCCTTAGGATCGGACTAGCGCCTACCACCTACAATGAGCAGTTCTTC. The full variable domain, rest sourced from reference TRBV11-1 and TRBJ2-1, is EAEVAQSPRYKITEKSQAVAFWCDPISGHATLYWYRQILGQGPELLVQFQDESVVDDSQLPKDRFSAERLKGVDSTLKIQPAELGDSAMYLCASSLRIGLAPTTYNEQFFGPGTRLTVL.

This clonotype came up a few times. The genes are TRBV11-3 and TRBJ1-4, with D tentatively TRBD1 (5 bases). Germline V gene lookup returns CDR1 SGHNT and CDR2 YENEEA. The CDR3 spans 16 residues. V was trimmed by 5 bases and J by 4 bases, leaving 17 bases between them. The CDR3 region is CASSAPSGGVNEKLFF. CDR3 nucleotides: TGTGCCAGCAGCGCCCCCTCAGGAGGGGTTAATGAAAAACTGTTTTTT.

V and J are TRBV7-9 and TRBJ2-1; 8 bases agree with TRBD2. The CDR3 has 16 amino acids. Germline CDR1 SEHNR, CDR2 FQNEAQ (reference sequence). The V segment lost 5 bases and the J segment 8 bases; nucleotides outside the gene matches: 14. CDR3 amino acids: CASSPRGTRGAYEQFF. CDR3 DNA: TGTGCCAGCAGCCCCCGGGGGACTAGAGGCGCTTATGAGCAGTTCTTC.

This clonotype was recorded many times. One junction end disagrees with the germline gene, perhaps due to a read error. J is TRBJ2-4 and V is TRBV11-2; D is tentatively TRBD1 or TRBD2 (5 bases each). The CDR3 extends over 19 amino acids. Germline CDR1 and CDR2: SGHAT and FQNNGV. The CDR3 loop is CASSLEVGRGPRAKNIQYF. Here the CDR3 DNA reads TGTGCCAGCAGTTTAGAGGTGGGACGGGGCCCACGAGCCAAAAACATTCAGTACTTC.

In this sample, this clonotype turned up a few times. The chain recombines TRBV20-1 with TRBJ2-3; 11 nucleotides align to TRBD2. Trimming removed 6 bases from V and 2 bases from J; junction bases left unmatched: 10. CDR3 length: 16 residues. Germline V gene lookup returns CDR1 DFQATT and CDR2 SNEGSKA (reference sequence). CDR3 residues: CSADTSGSRNTDTQYF. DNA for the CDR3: TGCAGTGCCGATACTAGCGGGAGCCGGAACACAGATACGCAGTATTTT.

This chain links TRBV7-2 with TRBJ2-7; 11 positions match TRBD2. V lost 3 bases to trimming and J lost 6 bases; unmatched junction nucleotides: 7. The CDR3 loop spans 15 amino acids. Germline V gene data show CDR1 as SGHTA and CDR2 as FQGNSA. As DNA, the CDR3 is TGTGCCAGCAGCTTTACTAGCGGGAGTATGTCCGAGCAGTACTTC. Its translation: CASSFTSGSMSEQYF.

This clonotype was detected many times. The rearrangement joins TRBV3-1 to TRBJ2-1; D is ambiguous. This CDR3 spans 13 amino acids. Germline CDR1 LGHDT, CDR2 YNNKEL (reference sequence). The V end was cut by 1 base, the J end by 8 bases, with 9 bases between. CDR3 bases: TGTGCCAGCAGCCAAGTCATCTGGGATGAGCAGTTCTTC. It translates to CASSQVIWDEQFF.

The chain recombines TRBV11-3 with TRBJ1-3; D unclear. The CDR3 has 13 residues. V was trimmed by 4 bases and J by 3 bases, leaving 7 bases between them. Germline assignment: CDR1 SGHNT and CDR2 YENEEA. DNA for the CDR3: TGTGCCAGCAGCTCACGAGGTGGAAACACCATATATTTT. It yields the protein CASSSRGGNTIYF.

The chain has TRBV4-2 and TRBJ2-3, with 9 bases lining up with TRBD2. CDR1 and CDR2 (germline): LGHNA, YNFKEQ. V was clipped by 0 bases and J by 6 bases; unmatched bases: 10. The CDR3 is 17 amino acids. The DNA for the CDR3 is TGTGCCAGCAGCCAAGATAAACTAGCGGGCCACGCGGATACGCAGTATTTT. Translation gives CASSQDKLAGHADTQYF.

CDR3 coding DNA: TGTGCCAGCTCACCACATGACGCTGGGGAGCAGTTCTTC. Amino acids: CASSPHDAGEQFF. This chain joins TRBV18 and TRBJ2-1; D is unresolved. Germline-derived CDR1 and CDR2 are KGHSH and LQKENI. This CDR3 is built from 13 residues. The V end lost 1 base, the J end lost 10 bases, and 11 bases lay between the germline ends.